Shown below are 25 T cell receptor beta chains from a single sample sequenced in a study of blood T cell repertoires in COVID-19. TCRdb's copy holds only in-frame clones and misses some; the assay was immunoSEQ multiplex PCR. The sample yields about 100,000 clones, about 80% seen once. The sample taken for sequencing was peripheral blood. These receptors were collected from a man in his 70s with active or convalescent COVID-19.

This rearrangement joins TRBV5-1 to TRBJ2-1; perhaps TRBD1 as D (6 bases). Trimming shortened V by 4 bases and J by 8 bases, and 13 bases separated the two germline ends. The germline gives CDR1 SGHRS, CDR2 YFSETQ. This CDR3 has 13 amino acids. CDR3 DNA: TGCGCCAGCAGCCAAAACAGGGCCGATGAGCAGTTCTTC. This encodes CASSQNRADEQFF.

The chain carries TRBV5-8 and TRBJ2-2; tentative D call: TRBD2 (5 bases). From germline, CDR1 is SGHTS and CDR2 YDEGEE. The CDR3 runs 14 residues. V gave up 0 bases and J gave up 6 bases, with 9 bases separating them. This CDR3 is CASSLATSSGELFF. The CDR3, as DNA: TGTGCCAGCAGCTTGGCCACTAGTTCCGGGGAGCTGTTTTTT.

J is TRBJ2-7 and V is TRBV30, with TRBD1 matching 12 bases. Looked up from germline, CDR1 is GTSNPN and CDR2 is SVGIG (reference sequence). The CDR3 contains 14 residues. The V gene end was trimmed by 4 bases and the J gene end by 4 bases; junction bases not matched to a gene: 5. CDR3 amino acids: CAWKSGQGAYEQYF. Written as DNA, the CDR3 is TGTGCCTGGAAATCGGGACAGGGGGCTTACGAGCAGTACTTC.

Only one count was recorded for this clone. This chain uses TRBV30 with TRBJ2-1; TRBD2 matches 8 bases. Germline CDR1 is GTSNPN and CDR2 is SVGIG (reference sequence). The CDR3 length is 15 residues. Trimming cost V 3 bases and J 5 bases; bases outside gene matches: 9. The CDR3: CAWRGRVAGHNEQFF. The CDR3 DNA reads as TGTGCCTGGAGGGGGAGGGTAGCGGGACACAATGAGCAGTTCTTC.

V and J are TRBV6-2 or TRBV6-3 and TRBJ2-1; 9 bases agree with TRBD2. With V trimmed by 6 bases and J by 8 bases, 14 bases remained unmatched. The CDR3 has 16 amino acids. Germline V gene data show CDR1 as MNHEY and CDR2 as SVGEGT. CDR3 amino acids: CASSRLGGGATYEQFF. The CDR3 nucleotides read TGTGCCAGCAGCCGGTTGGGCGGGGGGGCCACGTATGAGCAGTTCTTC.

CDR3 sequence: CASSVRLRDSSFFSYNEQFF. CDR3 in DNA: TGTGCCAGCAGTGTTCGCCTGCGGGACAGTTCTTTCTTCTCCTACAATGAGCAGTTCTTC. The gene calls are TRBV2 and TRBJ2-1, with a possible D match to TRBD1 (7 bases). Trimming left V 4 bases short and J 0 bases short, with 25 bases between. Germline lookup yields CDR1 SNHLY and CDR2 FYNNEI. The CDR3 extends over 20 amino acids. The variable domain in full, with the rest retrieved from reference TRBV2 and TRBJ2-1, is EPEVTQTPSHQVTQMGQEVILRCVPISNHLYFYWYRQILGQKVEFLVSFYNNEISEKSEIFDDQFSVERPDGSNFTLKIRSTKLEDSAMYFCASSVRLRDSSFFSYNEQFFGPGTRLTVL.

In its sample, this clone was seen once. This chain links TRBV9 with TRBJ2-1; TRBD2 matches at 9 bases. Germline V gene lookup returns CDR1 SGDLS and CDR2 YYNGEE. This CDR3 has 14 residues. V was pared by 7 bases and J by 8 bases, with 10 bases of the junction left unmatched. CDR3: CASGGVAGDDEQFF. The CDR3 coding sequence is TGTGCCAGCGGGGGTGTAGCGGGAGATGATGAGCAGTTCTTC.

This chain connects TRBV2 to TRBJ2-1; maybe TRBD1 (7 bases). The germline V and J ends were trimmed by 6 bases and 8 bases, with 17 bases remaining between them. This CDR3 is 14 amino acids long. Germline assignment: CDR1 SNHLY and CDR2 FYNNEI. The CDR3 region is CASRRGLASDEQFF. The CDR3 DNA is TGTGCCAGCAGGAGGGGGCTAGCGAGCGATGAGCAGTTCTTC. The full variable domain, with the rest looked up from reference TRBV2 and TRBJ2-1, is EPEVTQTPSHQVTQMGQEVILRCVPISNHLYFYWYRQILGQKVEFLVSFYNNEISEKSEIFDDQFSVERPDGSNFTLKIRSTKLEDSAMYFCASRRGLASDEQFFGPGTRLTVL.

This clone has just a few counts. V and J are TRBV5-6 and TRBJ2-3; 7 bases agree with TRBD1. This CDR3 contains 15 residues. In germline, CDR1 is SGHDT, CDR2 YYEEEE. V gave up 0 bases and J gave up 1 base; unmatched junction bases: 2. CDR3 in DNA: TGTGCCAGCAGCTTGGTAGGGGGCGGCACAGATACGCAGTATTTT. Protein product: CASSLVGGGTDTQYF.

The rearrangement joins TRBV9 to TRBJ2-7; TRBD1 might be the D (5 bases). The CDR3 loop spans 15 amino acids. Per the germline V gene, CDR1 is SGDLS and CDR2 is YYNGEE. Trimming stripped 4 bases from V and 6 bases from J, with 20 bases between. The CDR3 DNA is TGTGCCAGCAGCCCTGGACACCTCGGTCCCTTCGAGCAGTACTTC. As protein: CASSPGHLGPFEQYF.

The chain joins TRBV27 to TRBJ2-5, with TRBD1 as a possible D gene (5 bases). This CDR3 has 14 amino acids. V lost 1 base and J lost 5, with 11 bases in between. Germline V gene lookup returns CDR1 MNHEY and CDR2 SMNVEV (reference sequence). The CDR3 bases are TGTGCCAGCAGTTTATTACCAGGGATGGAGACCCAGTACTTC. As protein: CASSLLPGMETQYF.

The sample holds a few counts of this clone. The rearrangement links TRBV12-3 or TRBV12-4 to TRBJ1-4, with 9 bases that match TRBD1. The CDR3 contains 12 residues. The junction had 4 bases not matched to a gene; V was cut back by 6 bases and J by 11 bases. For the CDR3, the DNA is TGTGCCAGCAGCTACGGACAGGGGAAACTGTTTTTT. Protein product: CASSYGQGKLFF.

The rearrangement uses TRBV18 and TRBJ2-2, with 11 bases aligning to TRBD2. The junction had 8 bases not matched to a gene; V was cut back by 4 bases and J by 1 base. This CDR3 contains 18 residues. CDR1 is KGHSH and CDR2 is LQKENI in the germline V gene. The CDR3 DNA sequence: TGTGCCAGCTCACTCCTATTTGGGACTAGCGGGAACACCGGGGAGCTGTTTTTT. Translated: CASSLLFGTSGNTGELFF.

The rearrangement joins TRBV4-3 to TRBJ2-1; 11 positions agree with TRBD2. The CDR3 contains 17 residues. The J segment lost 1 base and the V segment lost 3 bases, leaving 5 bases of the junction unmatched. Germline V lookup: CDR1 LGHNA, CDR2 YSLEER. CDR3 loop: CASSQVTSGGSYNEQFF. The CDR3 DNA is TGCGCCAGCAGCCAGGTAACTAGCGGGGGATCCTACAATGAGCAGTTCTTC.

The chain employs TRBV28 and TRBJ2-2; tentatively, D is TRBD2 (6 bases). V shed 7 bases and J shed 4 bases, with 25 bases lying between them. CDR3 length equals 18 residues. The germline CDR1 and CDR2 sequences are MDHEN and SYDVKM. The CDR3 nucleotides read TGTGCCAGCAACGATTTGTCCGTTTGGGGGGTGAGCACCGGGGAGCTGTTTTTT. Translating it yields CASNDLSVWGVSTGELFF.

The rearrangement joins TRBV29-1 to TRBJ1-4; D call uncertain. Germline V lookup: CDR1 SQVTM, CDR2 ANQGSEA. Trimming cost V 7 bases and J 3 bases, with 9 bases left between them. The length of the CDR3 is 12 residues. The CDR3 loop is CSAGMANEKLFF. CDR3 coding DNA: TGCAGCGCCGGGATGGCTAATGAAAAACTGTTTTTT.

CDR3 loop: CASSRLLAEYNEQFF. The CDR3 DNA reads TGTGCCAGCAGCAGACTACTAGCGGAATACAATGAGCAGTTCTTC. The chain links TRBV6-2 or TRBV6-3 to TRBJ2-1; TRBD2 matches 8 bases. The junction had 8 bases not matched to a gene; V was cut back by 6 bases and J by 4 bases. CDR3 length: 15 residues. The germline V gene encodes CDR1 MNHEY and CDR2 SVGEGT.

This chain joins TRBV6-5 and TRBJ2-7; TRBD2 matches 12 bases. The germline V gene has CDR1 MNHEY and CDR2 SVGAGI. Unmatched junction bases numbered 7, after V lost 6 bases and J lost 4 bases. This CDR3 has 15 residues. This CDR3 reads CASSFGLAGHYEQYF. The CDR3 nucleotides are TGTGCCAGCAGCTTCGGACTAGCGGGACATTACGAGCAGTACTTC.

The rearrangement uses TRBV7-2 and TRBJ2-5; TRBD1 might be the D (6 bases). V lost 5 bases and J 2 bases, leaving 9 bases between the germline ends. Per germline, CDR1 SGHTA and CDR2 FQGNSA. The CDR3 totals 13 residues. The chain's CDR3 is CASSPGTQETQYF. CDR3 coding DNA: TGTGCCAGCAGCCCTGGGACACAAGAGACCCAGTACTTC.

The rearrangement uses TRBV19 and TRBJ1-2; no definite D call. V shed 6 bases and J shed 4 bases, with 15 bases lying between them. The CDR3 consists of 14 residues. Looked up from germline, CDR1 is LNHDA and CDR2 is SQIVND (reference sequence). CDR3 sequence (DNA): TGTGCCAGTAGGTCCCTGAGAGGAATCTATGGCTACACCTTC. Protein sequence: CASRSLRGIYGYTF.

This clone has more than one count but fewer than ten. The chain links TRBV10-3 to TRBJ1-2, with a weak D call TRBD1 (5 bases). CDR1 ENHRY and CDR2 SYGVKD come from the germline V gene. CDR3 length: 15 residues. Trimming left V 2 bases short and J 3 bases short, with 13 bases between. CDR3 loop: CAISETEGAYYGYTF. The CDR3 region has the DNA TGTGCCATCAGTGAGACCGAAGGGGCTTACTATGGCTACACCTTC.

In its sample, this clone was seen once. J is TRBJ2-5 and V is TRBV6-5; 7 positions agree with TRBD2. The CDR3 is made up of 13 amino acids. The junction had 9 bases not matched to a gene; V was cut back by 7 bases and J by 7 bases. Germline assignment: CDR1 MNHEY and CDR2 SVGAGI. CDR3 bases: TGTGCCAGCATTCGGTCGGGGGAGGGGACCCAGTACTTC. Protein: CASIRSGEGTQYF.

The chain has TRBV4-1 and TRBJ1-2, with 9 bases identical to TRBD1. There are 17 residues in the CDR3. Germline CDR1 and CDR2: MGHRA and YSYEKL. V was pared by 3 bases and J by 0 bases, with 8 bases of the junction left unmatched. In DNA, the CDR3 is TGCGCCAGCAGCCAGATGACAGGGGGGTCCTCTAACTATGGCTACACCTTC. Translating gives CASSQMTGGSSNYGYTF.

This clone has only one observation. The rearrangement uses TRBV29-1 and TRBJ2-3, with 9 bases that match TRBD2. After removal of 4 bases from V and 5 bases from J, the junction contained 7 bases not matched to a gene. CDR3 length: 14 amino acids. Germline V gene data show CDR1 as SQVTM and CDR2 as ANQGSEA. The CDR3 protein is CSVVGGGEGDTQYF. DNA for the CDR3: TGCAGCGTTGTAGGCGGGGGGGAGGGAGATACGCAGTATTTT.

The chain recombines TRBV4-2 with TRBJ1-1; D gene unclear. Germline values: CDR1 LGHNA, CDR2 YNFKEQ. V was trimmed by 0 bases and J by 5 bases, leaving 13 bases between them. This CDR3 contains 15 residues. CDR3 protein: CASSQEGGPWTEAFF. The DNA for the CDR3 is TGTGCCAGCAGCCAAGAAGGCGGCCCTTGGACTGAAGCTTTCTTT.